Below are 18 T cell receptor beta chains sequenced from a single sample in a study of T-cell memory formation after mild COVID-19. MiXCR was run by TCRdb on the 5' RACE reads, yielding one entry per CDR3 protein. The sample has hundreds of thousands of distinct CDR3 sequences; around 28% are singletons. The sample comprised PBMCs or a T cell subset sorted from them (not recorded which). The receptor set was obtained from an adult woman who had mild COVID-19 (a few samples of this study predate the infection). Cell type and time point are not known.

This chain uses TRBV9 with TRBJ1-5, with D possibly TRBD1 on 6 matching bases. The CDR3 is 13 residues long. Germline assignment: CDR1 SGDLS and CDR2 YYNGEE. Trimming took off 2 bases at V and 4 bases at J, with 7 bases between the two ends. CDR3 DNA: TGTGCCAGCAGCGTCCAGGGGAATCAGCCCCAGCATTTT. Translating gives CASSVQGNQPQHF.

This clonotype was seen a handful of times. This sequence joins TRBV3-1 and TRBJ2-7, with 7 positions matching TRBD2. The ends lost 1 base at V and 3 bases at J; junction bases unmatched: 3. CDR1 and CDR2 from the germline V gene are LGHDT and YNNKEL (reference sequence). CDR3 length equals 14 residues. In nucleotides, the CDR3 is TGTGCCAGCAGCCAAGGCGCTAGCGGCTACGAGCAGTACTTC. Protein sequence: CASSQGASGYEQYF.

The chain uses TRBV9 and TRBJ1-1, with D possibly being TRBD1 (5 bases). The V end lost 2 bases, the J end lost 7 bases, and 15 bases lay between the germline ends. The CDR3 is made up of 14 amino acids. The germline V gene has CDR1 SGDLS and CDR2 YYNGEE. The CDR3 coding sequence is TGTGCCAGCAGCGTCCGGGGCCTAAGCGATGAAGCTTTCTTT. It is translated as CASSVRGLSDEAFF. The full variable domain, with the rest looked up from reference TRBV9 and TRBJ1-1, is DSGVTQTPKHLITATGQRVTLRCSPRSGDLSVYWYQQSLDQGLQFLIQYYNGEERAKGNILERFSAQQFPDLHSELNLSSLELGDSALYFCASSVRGLSDEAFFGQGTRLTVV.

The genes are TRBV7-2 and TRBJ2-5, with no clear D. Trimming removed 5 bases at V and 2 bases at J, with 12 bases between. Germline CDR1 and CDR2: SGHTA and FQGNSA. This CDR3 has 14 residues. The CDR3, as DNA: TGTGCCAGCAGCCGTCGACGGGTACAAGAGACCCAGTACTTC. The encoded protein is CASSRRRVQETQYF.

This clonotype was seen more than once but under ten times. This chain connects TRBV9 to TRBJ2-3, with TRBD2 matching 9 bases. The germline CDR1 and CDR2 sequences are SGDLS and YYNGEE. Losses at the gene ends were 4 bases for V and 4 bases for J; bases not matched to a gene: 13. This CDR3 is 17 amino acids long. CDR3 sequence: CASSPRGSGGNADTQYF. The CDR3 DNA follows: TGTGCCAGCAGCCCCCGAGGGAGCGGGGGGAATGCAGATACGCAGTATTTT.

This clonotype was seen a handful of times. The CDR3 spells CASSSDRAGTDTQYF. In DNA, the CDR3 is TGTGCCAGCAGCTCGGACAGGGCCGGCACAGATACGCAGTATTTT. This sequence joins TRBV7-9 and TRBJ2-3, with 8 bases matching TRBD1. Germline assignment: CDR1 SEHNR and CDR2 FQNEAQ (reference sequence). V lost 4 bases, J lost 1 base, and 4 bases stayed unmatched. The CDR3 is made up of 15 amino acids.

J is TRBJ1-1 and V is TRBV3-1; 8 bases are a match to TRBD1. CDR1 LGHDT and CDR2 YNNKEL come from the germline V gene (reference sequence). The CDR3 length is 16 residues. The V segment lost 4 bases and the J segment 4 bases; nucleotides outside the gene matches: 11. CDR3 nucleotides: TGTGCCAGCAGCCTGGACAGGGACTTGGTGAGCACTGAAGCTTTCTTT. Its protein is CASSLDRDLVSTEAFF. The variable domain in full, completed from reference TRBV3-1 and TRBJ1-1, reads DTAVSQTPKYLVTQMGNDKSIKCEQNLGHDTMYWYKQDSKKFLKIMFSYNNKELIINETVPNRFSPKSPDKAHLNLHINSLELGDSAVYFCASSLDRDLVSTEAFFGQGTRLTVV.

The V and J genes are TRBV24-1 and TRBJ2-2, with 11 bases aligning to TRBD1. The junction had 1 base not matched to a gene; V was cut back by 8 bases and J by 6 bases. The CDR3 extends over 13 amino acids. Looked up from germline, CDR1 is KGHDR and CDR2 is SFDVKD. In nucleotides, the CDR3 is TGTGCCACCAAGGACAGGGGGCCCGGGGAGCTGTTTTTT. Its protein product is CATKDRGPGELFF.

The CDR3, as DNA: TGTGCCAGCAGCCAAGAGAAGCAGGCTAGCAATCAGCCCCAGCATTTT. This gives the protein CASSQEKQASNQPQHF. This rearrangement joins TRBV14 to TRBJ1-5, with D hard to call. The V gene's germline CDR1 is SGHDN and CDR2 FVKESK. The CDR3 runs to 16 residues. V was trimmed by 0 bases and J by 0 bases, leaving 9 bases between them.

In its sample, this clonotype was seen a few times. CDR3 in amino acids: CATETGSYNEQFF. The CDR3 DNA reads as TGTGCCACCGAGACGGGCTCCTACAATGAGCAGTTCTTC. V gene TRBV24-1 combines with J gene TRBJ2-1; D gene unclear. Germline V gene data show CDR1 as KGHDR and CDR2 as SFDVKD. This CDR3 is 13 amino acids long. V was shortened by 9 bases and J by 0 bases, with 8 bases between the two germline ends.

The chain has TRBV6-6 and TRBJ1-5; D gene ambiguous. Looked up from germline, CDR1 is MNHNY and CDR2 is SVGAGI (reference sequence). This CDR3 comprises 14 residues. Trimming left V 6 bases short and J 1 base short, with 10 bases between. In DNA form, the CDR3 reads TGTGCCAGCAGGCCGTTTGGCAGCAATCAGCCCCAGCATTTT. The encoded protein is CASRPFGSNQPQHF.

This clonotype was seen a few times. The DNA for the CDR3 is TGCAGCGTTGCCGGACAGCAGAACACCGGGGAGCTGTTTTTT. Its translation: CSVAGQQNTGELFF. This chain uses TRBV29-1 with TRBJ2-2; D is possibly TRBD1 (6 bases). V was trimmed by 4 bases and J by 1 base, leaving 10 bases between them. The V gene's germline CDR1 is SQVTM and CDR2 ANQGSEA. The CDR3 totals 14 residues.

The table lists this clonotype with a few counts. The chain has TRBV11-3 and TRBJ2-2; D is perhaps TRBD2 (5 bases). This CDR3 is 15 amino acids long. In germline, CDR1 is SGHNT, CDR2 YENEEA. V lost 6 bases to trimming and J lost 5 bases, with 16 bases between them. Here the CDR3 reads CASSINRGSTGELFF. As DNA, the CDR3 is TGTGCCAGCAGTATCAATCGGGGTTCAACCGGGGAGCTGTTTTTT.

This clonotype was recorded a few times. The chain carries TRBV29-1 and TRBJ2-7; D is possibly TRBD1 or TRBD2 (5 bases each). CDR3 length: 13 residues. The V gene lost 6 bases and the J gene lost 2 bases, with 14 bases spanning the gap. The V gene's germline CDR1 is SQVTM and CDR2 ANQGSEA. CDR3 in amino acids: CSVAPGTAYEQYF. In DNA, the CDR3 is TGCAGCGTCGCCCCCGGGACCGCCTACGAGCAGTACTTC.

The chain uses TRBV3-1 and TRBJ2-4; tentative D call: TRBD2 (7 bases). Trimming removed 5 bases from V and 7 bases from J, with 18 bases in between. Germline loops: CDR1 LGHDT, CDR2 YNNKEL (reference sequence). The CDR3 covers 15 residues. As DNA, the CDR3 is TGTGCCAGCAGCGATTCGGGGGGCCCAAGGAACATTCAGTACTTC. It is translated as CASSDSGGPRNIQYF.

This clonotype was counted between two and nine times. The V call is TRBV7-2, the J call TRBJ2-2; possible D gene TRBD2, 5 bases. Germline V lookup: CDR1 SGHTA, CDR2 FQGNSA. V shed 1 base and J shed 6 bases, with 9 bases lying between them. This CDR3 region has 14 residues. Written as DNA, the CDR3 is TGTGCCAGCAGCTTAGATTGGCGGGCCGGGGAGCTGTTTTTT. It is translated as CASSLDWRAGELFF.

The DNA for the CDR3 is TGTGCCATCCCGCCAGGAGAGGTTTCCGATACGCAGTATTTT. The encoded protein is CAIPPGEVSDTQYF. The chain recombines TRBV28 with TRBJ2-3; no reliable D call. The germline gives CDR1 MDHEN, CDR2 SYDVKM. V lost 10 bases and J 6 bases, leaving 20 bases between the germline ends. This CDR3 contains 14 residues.

A few counts support this clonotype. The V gene is TRBV7-9, the J gene TRBJ2-7, with a possible D match to TRBD2 (5 bases). The length of the CDR3 is 12 residues. Germline CDR1 and CDR2: SEHNR and FQNEAQ (reference sequence). The V end was cut by 4 bases, the J end by 5 bases, with 9 bases between. This CDR3 is CASSYRGDEQYF. CDR3 nucleotides: TGTGCCAGCAGCTACCGGGGAGACGAGCAGTACTTC.